These 14 T cell receptor beta chains were all obtained from the same sample, sequenced in a study of CD8+ T cells in alopecia areata. Treatment denoted: oral pan-JAK inhibitor, 5-10 mg twice daily. RNA was isolated and reverse transcribed to cDNA, the sequencing template. Only in-frame clones appear in the TCRdb table, and some are missing; sequencing was by immunoSEQ multiplex PCR. The sample consists of about 110,000 clones, around 83% of them appearing once. The sequencing used CD8+ T cells sorted from blood, collected at week 24, from a patient treated with tofacitinib. Source of these receptors: a human donor with alopecia areata.

The chain has TRBV13 and TRBJ2-1, with unresolved D. The CDR3 is made up of 15 amino acids. Germline V gene lookup returns CDR1 PRHDT and CDR2 FYEKMQ (reference sequence). Trimming pared 1 base from V and 7 bases from J, leaving 14 bases between. CDR3 DNA sequence: TGTGCCAGCAGCTTAGCCCTTTGGCAGAGGAATGAGCAGTTCTTC. It encodes CASSLALWQRNEQFF. The variable domain in full, completed from reference TRBV13 and TRBJ2-1, reads AAGVIQSPRHLIKEKRETATLKCYPIPRHDTVYWYQQGPGQDPQFLISFYEKMQSDKGSIPDRFSAQQFSDYHSELNMSSLELGDSALYFCASSLALWQRNEQFFGPGTRLTVL.

V is TRBV21-1 and J is TRBJ1-4; the table's D call, TRBD1, has no DNA check behind it. TRBV21-1 is a pseudogene. This CDR3 comprises 18 residues. The CDR3 protein is CASSKAEGHRPGNEKLFF. CDR3 bases: TGTGCCAGCAGCAAAGCGGAAGGACACCGGCCGGGTAATGAAAAACTGTTTTTT.

This clone appeared a few times. The genes are TRBV4-2 and TRBJ2-3; D is perhaps TRBD1 (5 bases). Trimming removed 3 bases at V and 6 bases at J, with 22 bases between. The CDR3 length is 17 residues. CDR1 is LGHNA and CDR2 is YNFKEQ in the germline V gene. In nucleotides, the CDR3 is TGTGCCAGCAGCCACCTGTTCCAGGACATAGAACAGGATACGCAGTATTTT. Translation: CASSHLFQDIEQDTQYF.

The chain joins TRBV5-1 to TRBJ1-1; D gene uncertain. V shed 0 bases and J shed 1 base, with 13 bases lying between them. The CDR3 spans 16 residues. Germline V gene sequence: CDR1 SGHRS, CDR2 YFSETQ. The CDR3 DNA follows: TGCGCCAGCAGCTTGGCCTGGGTTGAGGGGAACACTGAAGCTTTCTTT. Encoded protein: CASSLAWVEGNTEAFF.

The chain is built from TRBV10-2 and TRBJ2-7; D is unresolved. From germline, CDR1 is WSHSY and CDR2 SAAADI. V was pared by 5 bases and J by 1 base, with 9 bases between. The CDR3 is 13 amino acids. The CDR3: CASSPTLSYEQYF. For the CDR3, the DNA is TGCGCCAGCAGTCCGACACTTTCCTACGAGCAGTACTTC.

The chain couples TRBV27 to TRBJ2-5; D gene uncertain. V lost 5 bases and J lost 1, with 11 bases in between. The CDR3 is 14 amino acids. The V gene's germline CDR1 is MNHEY and CDR2 SMNVEV (reference sequence). In nucleotides, the CDR3 is TGTGCCAGCAGTGCAGGAACATCCCAAGAGACCCAGTACTTC. It translates to CASSAGTSQETQYF.

V is TRBV4-3 and J is TRBJ2-1, with D maybe TRBD2 (5 bases). The CDR3 has 16 residues. CDR1 is LGHNA, CDR2 YSLEER, per germline. Deletions cut 1 base from V and 5 bases from J, with 15 bases between. The CDR3 reads CASSQGSGIPDNEQFF. DNA for the CDR3: TGCGCCAGCAGCCAAGGATCGGGGATTCCCGACAATGAGCAGTTCTTC.

The rearrangement joins TRBV4-3 to TRBJ2-3, with D possibly TRBD2 on 5 matching bases. Trimming shortened V by 0 bases and J by 6 bases, and 13 bases separated the two germline ends. Germline-derived CDR1 and CDR2 are LGHNA and YSLEER. The CDR3 is 15 residues long. The CDR3 reads CASSQDPGILDTQYF. Written as DNA, the CDR3 is TGCGCCAGCAGCCAAGATCCGGGGATTTTGGATACGCAGTATTTT.

This clone was recorded only once. V usage is TRBV11-3 and J usage is TRBJ2-2; D unresolved. Germline V gene lookup returns CDR1 SGHNT and CDR2 YENEEA. The CDR3 length is 15 residues. Deletions cut 1 base from V and 3 bases from J, with 9 bases between. This CDR3 reads CASSLARSYTGELFF. DNA for the CDR3: TGTGCCAGCAGCTTAGCCCGATCTTACACCGGGGAGCTGTTTTTT.

The V call is TRBV28, the J call TRBJ1-6; 7 positions agree with TRBD1. Trimming removed 6 bases from V and 13 bases from J; junction bases left unmatched: 9. The CDR3 consists of 13 residues. Germline lookup yields CDR1 MDHEN and CDR2 SYDVKM. The chain's CDR3 is CASSEGASTPLHF. DNA of the CDR3: TGTGCCAGCAGCGAGGGGGCTTCAACTCCCCTCCACTTT. The full variable domain, its missing parts supplied by reference TRBV28 and TRBJ1-6, is DVKVTQSSRYLVKRTGEKVFLECVQDMDHENMFWYRQDPGLGLRLIYFSYDVKMKEKGDIPEGYSVSREKKERFSLILESASTNQTSMYLCASSEGASTPLHFGNGTRLTVT.

This clone was detected only once. The CDR3, as DNA: TGTGCCAGCAGCTTCGGCGGGGGGGCTTTAGATACGCAGTATTTT. This codes for CASSFGGGALDTQYF. This sequence joins TRBV7-9 and TRBJ2-3, with TRBD2 matching over 9 bases. J was trimmed by 5 bases and V by 3 bases; bases with no gene match: 6. Per the germline V gene, CDR1 is SEHNR and CDR2 is FQNEAQ (reference sequence). The CDR3 is 15 amino acids. The whole variable domain, remainder taken from reference TRBV7-9 and TRBJ2-3, is DTGVSQNPRHKITKRGQNVTFRCDPISEHNRLYWYRQTLGQGPEFLTYFQNEAQLEKSRLLSDRFSAERPKGSFSTLEIQRTEQGDSAMYLCASSFGGGALDTQYFGPGTRLTVL.

The chain couples TRBV7-3 to TRBJ2-1, with D maybe TRBD2 (6 bases). This CDR3 comprises 13 residues. Germline V gene sequence: CDR1 SGHTA, CDR2 FQGTGA. Trimming stripped 5 bases from V and 7 bases from J, with 12 bases between. CDR3 in DNA: TGTGCCAGCAGCCCGCGCCGGGGGAATGAGCAGTTCTTC. It codes for CASSPRRGNEQFF.

The chain joins TRBV19 to TRBJ1-2; D gene unclear. V lost 1 base and J 5 bases, leaving 11 bases between the germline ends. CDR3 size: 14 residues. CDR1 and CDR2 from the germline V gene are LNHDA and SQIVND (reference sequence). CDR3 bases: TGTGCCAGTAGTATAGGCGGCACCCCATATGGCTACACCTTC. It is translated as CASSIGGTPYGYTF.

This clone was found once. Other DNA sequences in the sample encode the same CDR3. V usage is TRBV5-1 and J usage is TRBJ2-7; D possibly corresponds to TRBD2 (5 bases). The CDR3 consists of 14 residues. Per the germline V gene, CDR1 is SGHRS and CDR2 is YFSETQ. The germline V and J ends were trimmed by 0 bases and 0 bases, with 7 bases remaining between them. The CDR3 reads CASSLDTSSYEQYF. In nucleotides, the CDR3 is TGCGCCAGCAGCTTGGATACTAGCTCCTACGAGCAGTACTTC.